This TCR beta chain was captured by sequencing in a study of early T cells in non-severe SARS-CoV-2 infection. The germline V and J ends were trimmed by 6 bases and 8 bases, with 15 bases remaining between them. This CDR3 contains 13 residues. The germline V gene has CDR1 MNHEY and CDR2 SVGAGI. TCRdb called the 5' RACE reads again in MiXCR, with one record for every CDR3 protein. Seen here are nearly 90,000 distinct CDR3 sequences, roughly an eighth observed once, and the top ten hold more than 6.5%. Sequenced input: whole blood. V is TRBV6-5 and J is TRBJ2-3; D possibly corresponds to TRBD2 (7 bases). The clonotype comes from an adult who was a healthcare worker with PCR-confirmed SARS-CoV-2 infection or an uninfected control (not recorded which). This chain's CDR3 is CASRPGGAGTQYF. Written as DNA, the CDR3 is TGTGCCAGCAGACCTGGGGGGGCCGGTACGCAGTATTTT.